A selection of T cell receptor beta chains follows, all from one sample in a study of shared clonotypes between healthy human individuals. The repertoire was sequenced with immunoSEQ multiplex PCR; TCRdb's copy has only in-frame clones and lacks some. The repertoire holds 450,000 to 500,000 clones, with about 85% as singletons. The sample taken for sequencing was PBMCs. The receptor set was obtained from a woman in her forties in good health. Some clones in this sample may be carry-over from other donors' samples. Both conserved end residues are part of each CDR3. The D gene is left open where the match is weak.

V: TRBV12-2; J: TRBJ2-2; D: .; CDR3: CASRLVASGTNTGELFF
V: TRBV7-9; J: TRBJ2-1; D: .; CDR3: CASSALSERRRYEQFF
V: TRBV28; J: TRBJ1-4; D: TRBD1; CDR3: CATCRTGRNEKLFF
V: TRBV4-3; J: TRBJ2-1; D: .; CDR3: CASSLFTSHEQFF
V: TRBV6-5; J: TRBJ1-3; D: .; CDR3: CASSYGVGNTIYF
V: TRBV19; J: TRBJ2-7; D: .; CDR3: CAIPFFIGFEQYF
V: TRBV9; J: TRBJ1-5; D: .; CDR3: CASSADGQSNQPQHF
V: TRBV9; J: TRBJ1-4; D: .; CDR3: CASSLNPGLNEKLFF
V: TRBV4-3; J: TRBJ2-1; D: .; CDR3: CASSQGVERYNEQFF
V: TRBV11-3; J: TRBJ2-3; D: TRBD2; CDR3: CASSYGAGSTDTQYF
V: TRBV28; J: TRBJ1-1; D: .; CDR3: CASNGQGTEAFF
V: TRBV6-6; J: TRBJ2-3; D: .; CDR3: CASSYARSTDTQYF
V: TRBV15; J: TRBJ2-1; D: .; CDR3: CATSRAGSSYNEQFF
V: TRBV6-1; J: TRBJ2-7; D: TRBD2; CDR3: CASSTGLANEQYF
V: TRBV5-4; J: TRBJ2-5; D: .; CDR3: CASSLSLAREETQYF
V: TRBV6-4; J: TRBJ2-1; D: .; CDR3: CASSDFGPKQGRGYNEQFF
V: TRBV7-9; J: TRBJ2-1; D: TRBD1; CDR3: CASSRGQGTYNEQFF